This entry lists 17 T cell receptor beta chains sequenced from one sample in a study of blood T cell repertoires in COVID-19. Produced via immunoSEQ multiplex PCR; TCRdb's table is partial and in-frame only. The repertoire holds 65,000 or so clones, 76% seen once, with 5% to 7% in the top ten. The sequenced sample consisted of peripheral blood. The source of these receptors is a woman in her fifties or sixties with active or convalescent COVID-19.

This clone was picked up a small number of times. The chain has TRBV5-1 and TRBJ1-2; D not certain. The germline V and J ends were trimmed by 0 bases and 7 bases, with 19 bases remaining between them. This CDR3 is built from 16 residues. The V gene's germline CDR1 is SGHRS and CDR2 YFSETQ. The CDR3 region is CASSLDNSMGVRGYTF. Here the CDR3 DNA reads TGCGCCAGCAGCTTGGATAACAGCATGGGAGTTCGTGGCTACACCTTC.

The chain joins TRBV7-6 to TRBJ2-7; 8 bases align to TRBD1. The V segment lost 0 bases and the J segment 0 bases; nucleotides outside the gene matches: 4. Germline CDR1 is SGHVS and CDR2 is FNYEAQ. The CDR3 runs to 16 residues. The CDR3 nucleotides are TGTGCCAGCAGCTTAGCGTTGGGGACAGGCTCCTACGAGCAGTACTTC. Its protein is CASSLALGTGSYEQYF.

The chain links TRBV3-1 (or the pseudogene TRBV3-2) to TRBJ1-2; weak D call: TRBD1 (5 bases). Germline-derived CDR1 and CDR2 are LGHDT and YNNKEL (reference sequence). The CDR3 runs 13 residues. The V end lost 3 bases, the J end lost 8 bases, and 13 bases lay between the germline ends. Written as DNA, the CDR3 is TGTGCCAGCAGCCAGGGGACTACGCCCGGCTACACCTTC. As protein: CASSQGTTPGYTF.

CDR3 in DNA: TGTGCCAGCAGCTTAGATTCGGATACGCAGTATTTT. Its translation is CASSLDSDTQYF. The chain carries TRBV7-2 and TRBJ2-3, with D unresolved. The V end lost 1 base, the J end lost 6 bases, and 5 bases lay between the germline ends. Germline CDR1 and CDR2: SGHTA and FQGNSA. This CDR3 comprises 12 residues. Together with reference TRBV7-2 and TRBJ2-3, the CDR3 gives the full variable domain: GAGVSQSPSNKVTEKGKDVELRCDPISGHTALYWYRQSLGQGLEFLIYFQGNSAPDKSGLPSDRFSAERTGGSVSTLTIQRTQQEDSAVYLCASSLDSDTQYFGPGTRLTVL.

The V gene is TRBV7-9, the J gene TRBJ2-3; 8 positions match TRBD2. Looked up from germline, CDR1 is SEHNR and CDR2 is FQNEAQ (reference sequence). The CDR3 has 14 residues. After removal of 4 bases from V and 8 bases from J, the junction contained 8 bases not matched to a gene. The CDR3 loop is CASSSGTTSGTQYF. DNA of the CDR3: TGTGCCAGCAGCTCCGGGACTACTAGCGGTACGCAGTATTTT.

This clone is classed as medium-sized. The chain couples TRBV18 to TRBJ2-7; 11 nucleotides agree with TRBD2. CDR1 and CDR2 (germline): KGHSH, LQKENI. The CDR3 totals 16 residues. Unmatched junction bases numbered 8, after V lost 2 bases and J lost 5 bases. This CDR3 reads CASSPLRGTSGNEQYF. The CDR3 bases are TGTGCCAGCTCACCATTAAGGGGGACTAGCGGAAACGAGCAGTACTTC.

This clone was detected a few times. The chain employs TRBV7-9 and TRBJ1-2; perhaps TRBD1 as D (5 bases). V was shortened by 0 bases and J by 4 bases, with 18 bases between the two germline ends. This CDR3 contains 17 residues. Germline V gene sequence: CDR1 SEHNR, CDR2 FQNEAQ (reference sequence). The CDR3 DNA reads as TGTGCCAGCAGCTTAGCCCCTTTGACAGAAAGCCCCTATGGCTACACCTTC. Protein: CASSLAPLTESPYGYTF.

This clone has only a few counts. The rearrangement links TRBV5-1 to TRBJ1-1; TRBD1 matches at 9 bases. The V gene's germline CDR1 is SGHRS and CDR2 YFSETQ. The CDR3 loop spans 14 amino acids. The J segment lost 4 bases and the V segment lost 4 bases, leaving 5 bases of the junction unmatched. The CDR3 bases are TGCGCCAGCAGCACTACACAGGGGGCCACTGAAGCTTTCTTT. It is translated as CASSTTQGATEAFF.

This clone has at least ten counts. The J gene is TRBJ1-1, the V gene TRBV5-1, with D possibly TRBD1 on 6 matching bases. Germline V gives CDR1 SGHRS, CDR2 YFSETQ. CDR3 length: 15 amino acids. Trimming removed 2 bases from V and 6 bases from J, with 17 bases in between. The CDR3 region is CASSLNQGPRAEAFF. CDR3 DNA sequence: TGCGCCAGCAGCTTAAATCAGGGGCCAAGGGCTGAAGCTTTCTTT.

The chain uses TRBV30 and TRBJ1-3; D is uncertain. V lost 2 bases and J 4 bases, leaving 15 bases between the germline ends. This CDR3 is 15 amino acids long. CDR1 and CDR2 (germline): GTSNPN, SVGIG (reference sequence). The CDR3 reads CAWSNYGLTGNTIYF. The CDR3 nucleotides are TGTGCCTGGAGTAACTACGGACTCACAGGAAACACCATATATTTT.

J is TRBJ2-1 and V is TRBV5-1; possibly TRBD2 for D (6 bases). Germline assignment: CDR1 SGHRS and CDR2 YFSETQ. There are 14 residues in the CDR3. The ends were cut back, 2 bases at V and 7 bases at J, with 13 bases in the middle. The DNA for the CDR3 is TGCGCCAGCAGCTTCACCGGGACTGGAAATGAGCAGTTCTTC. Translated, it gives CASSFTGTGNEQFF.

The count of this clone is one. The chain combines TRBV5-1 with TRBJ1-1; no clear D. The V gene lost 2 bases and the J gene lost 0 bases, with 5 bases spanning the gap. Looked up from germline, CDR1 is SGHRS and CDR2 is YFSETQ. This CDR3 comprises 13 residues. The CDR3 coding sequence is TGCGCCAGCAGCTTACGGTTGAACACTGAAGCTTTCTTT. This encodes CASSLRLNTEAFF.

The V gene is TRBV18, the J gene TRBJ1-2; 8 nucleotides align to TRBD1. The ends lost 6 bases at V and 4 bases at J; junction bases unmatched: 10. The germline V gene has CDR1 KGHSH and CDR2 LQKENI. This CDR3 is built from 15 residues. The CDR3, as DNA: TGTGCCAGCTCGGAGGCCCTGACAGGGGCCTATGGCTACACCTTC. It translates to CASSEALTGAYGYTF. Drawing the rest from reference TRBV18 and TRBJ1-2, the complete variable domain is NAGVMQNPRHLVRRRGQEARLRCSPMKGHSHVYWYRQLPEEGLKFMVYLQKENIIDESGMPKERFSAEFPKEGPSILRIQQVVRGDSAAYFCASSEALTGAYGYTFGSGTRLTVV.

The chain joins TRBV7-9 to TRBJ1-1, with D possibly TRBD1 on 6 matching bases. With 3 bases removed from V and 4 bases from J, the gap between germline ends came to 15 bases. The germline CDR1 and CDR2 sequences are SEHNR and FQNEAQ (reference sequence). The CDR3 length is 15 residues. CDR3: CASSFGPGTLTEAFF. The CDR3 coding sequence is TGTGCCAGCAGCTTCGGACCCGGGACACTCACTGAAGCTTTCTTT.

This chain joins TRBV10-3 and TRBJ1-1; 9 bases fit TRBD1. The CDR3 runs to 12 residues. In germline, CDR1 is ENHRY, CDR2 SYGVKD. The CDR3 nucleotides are TGTGCATACCGGGACAGGGCCGGAGAAGCTTTCTTT. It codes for CAYRDRAGEAFF.

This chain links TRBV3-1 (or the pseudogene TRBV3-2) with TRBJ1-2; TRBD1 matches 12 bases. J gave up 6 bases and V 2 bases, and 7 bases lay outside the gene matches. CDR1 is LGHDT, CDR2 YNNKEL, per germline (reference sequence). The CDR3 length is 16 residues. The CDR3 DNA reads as TGTGCCAGCAGCCAAAACTCGGGACAGGGGGCACATGGCTACACCTTC. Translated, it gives CASSQNSGQGAHGYTF.

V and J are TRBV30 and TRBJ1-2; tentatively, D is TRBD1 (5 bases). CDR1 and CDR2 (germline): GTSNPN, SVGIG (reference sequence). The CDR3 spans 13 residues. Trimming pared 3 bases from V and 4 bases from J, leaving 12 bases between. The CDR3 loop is CAWRGARGYGYTF. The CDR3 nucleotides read TGTGCCTGGAGAGGGGCAAGAGGCTATGGCTACACCTTC.